The clone carrying this T cell receptor (beta chain) was observed at least ten times. MiXCR was run by TCRdb on the RT-PCR reads, yielding one entry per CDR3 protein. Of about 680,000 distinct CDR3 sequences listed, approximately 15% are singletons. V was clipped by 0 bases and J by 5 bases; unmatched bases: 7. Germline assignment: CDR1 DFQATT and CDR2 SNEGSKA (reference sequence). The CDR3 has 15 amino acids. This sequence joins TRBV20-1 and TRBJ2-7; 10 nucleotides agree with TRBD2. This TCR derives from a female donor in good health, serving as a healthy control. Sequenced sample: memory CD4+ T cells from blood. CDR3 sequence reads: CSARDSLAGVNEQYF. The DNA of the CDR3 is TGCAGTGCTAGAGATAGCCTAGCGGGAGTCAACGAGCAGTACTTC.